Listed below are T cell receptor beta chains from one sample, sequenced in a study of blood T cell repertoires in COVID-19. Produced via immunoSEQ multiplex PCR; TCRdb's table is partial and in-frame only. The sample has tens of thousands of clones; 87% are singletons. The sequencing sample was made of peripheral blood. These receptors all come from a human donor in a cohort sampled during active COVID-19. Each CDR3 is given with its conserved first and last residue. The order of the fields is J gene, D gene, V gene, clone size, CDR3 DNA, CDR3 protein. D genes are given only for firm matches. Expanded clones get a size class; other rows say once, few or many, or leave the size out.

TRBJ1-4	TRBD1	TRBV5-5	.	TGTGCCAGCAGATTCACTCCAGGGGGCTCCAATGAAAAACTGTTTTTT	CASRFTPGGSNEKLFF
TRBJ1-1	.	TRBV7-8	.	TGTGCCAGCAGCCGAGACGACAGTTTGAACACTGAAGCTTTCTTT	CASSRDDSLNTEAFF
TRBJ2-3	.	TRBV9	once	TGTGCCAGCTGCCGACAGGAACCCACAGATACGCAGTATTTT	CASCRQEPTDTQYF
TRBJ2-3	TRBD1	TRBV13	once	TGTGCCAGCAGCTCCGACAGGGGGCGCACAGATACGCAGTATTTT	CASSSDRGRTDTQYF
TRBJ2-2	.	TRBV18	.	TGTGCCAGCTCACCAACACAGGGAACCGGGGAGCTGTTTTTT	CASSPTQGTGELFF
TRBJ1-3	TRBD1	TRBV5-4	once	TGTGCCAGCAGCGGGACAGGGAGCGGAAACACCATATATTTT	CASSGTGSGNTIYF
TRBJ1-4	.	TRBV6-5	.	TGTGCCAGCAGTTACTCGGAACAGGGCAATGAAAAACTGTTTTTT	CASSYSEQGNEKLFF
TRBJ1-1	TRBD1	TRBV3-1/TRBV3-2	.	TGTGCCAGCAGTCGATTTCGGTCAGGGGGCGGCACTGAAGCTTTCTTT	CASSRFRSGGGTEAFF
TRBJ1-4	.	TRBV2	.	TGTGCCAGCGCTGGGGGGGCAACTAATGAAAAACTGTTTTTT	CASAGGATNEKLFF
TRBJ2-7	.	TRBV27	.	TGTGCCAGCAGTTTCGGCAGGGGATTGAGGCAGTACTTC	CASSFGRGLRQYF
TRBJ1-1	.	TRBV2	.	TGTGCCAGCAGTGACAGTTTTACTGAAGCTTTCTTT	CASSDSFTEAFF
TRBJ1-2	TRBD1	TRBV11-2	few	TGTGCCAGCAGCTTATCACCGGGACAGATTTTCTATGGCTACACCTTC	CASSLSPGQIFYGYTF
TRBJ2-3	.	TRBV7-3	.	TGTGCCAGCAGCTTAGAAGCTAATTCCAGGTCGGATACGCAGTATTTT	CASSLEANSRSDTQYF
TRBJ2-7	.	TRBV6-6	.	TGTGCCAGCAGTTACTCGATACAGGCCTCCTACGAGCAGTACTTC	CASSYSIQASYEQYF
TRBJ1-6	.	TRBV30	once	TGTGCCTGGAGTACCGGGGACTTTAATTCACCCCTCCACTTT	CAWSTGDFNSPLHF
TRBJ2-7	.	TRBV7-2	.	TGTGCCAGCGGCTTTTACCGGGACTCAACCTACGAGCAGTACTTC	CASGFYRDSTYEQYF
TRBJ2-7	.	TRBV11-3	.	TGTGCCAGCAGCCGAGGACAGTCGAGCTCCTACGAGCAGTACTTC	CASSRGQSSSYEQYF
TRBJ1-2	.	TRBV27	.	TGTGCCAGCAGTCCGAGGCGGCCGGCGGACTATGGCTACACCTTC	CASSPRRPADYGYTF
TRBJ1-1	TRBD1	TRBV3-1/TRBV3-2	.	TGTGCCAGCAGCCCTACAGGGGGGCGACCTGAAGCTTTCTTT	CASSPTGGRPEAFF
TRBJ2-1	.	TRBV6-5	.	TGTGCCAGCAGGGCCGCGGAAGCCTACAATGAGCAGTTCTTC	CASRAAEAYNEQFF
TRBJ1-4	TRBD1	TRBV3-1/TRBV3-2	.	TGTGCCAGCAGCCCCCACACAGGGGAGACTAATGAAAAACTGTTTTTT	CASSPHTGETNEKLFF
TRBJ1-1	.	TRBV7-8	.	TGTGCCAGCAGATTAGGGACACTAAACACTGAAGCTTTCTTT	CASRLGTLNTEAFF
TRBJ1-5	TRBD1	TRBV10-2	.	TGCGCCAGCAGCGACAGGGGGAATAGCAATCAGCCCCAGCATTTT	CASSDRGNSNQPQHF
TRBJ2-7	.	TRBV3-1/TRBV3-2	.	TGTGCCAGCAGCCCCCGGGTGAATAGGAAGATGAGGGAGCAGTACTTC	CASSPRVNRKMREQYF
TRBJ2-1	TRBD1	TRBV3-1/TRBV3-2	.	TGTGCCAGCAGCCAAGATTTGTTGGGACAGAAGCAGTTCTTC	CASSQDLLGQKQFF
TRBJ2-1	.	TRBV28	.	TGTGCCAGCAGTTTTGGGTCAAACGGCGGTGAGCAGTTCTTC	CASSFGSNGGEQFF
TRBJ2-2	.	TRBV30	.	TGTGCCTGGAGTGCACTTTACACCGGGGAGCTGTTTTTT	CAWSALYTGELFF
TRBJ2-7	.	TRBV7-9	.	TGTGCCAGCAGCTTAGGGGCGGGAAATACTTACGAGCAGTACTTC	CASSLGAGNTYEQYF
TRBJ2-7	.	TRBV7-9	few	TGTGCCAGCAGCTTATCCACGGGAACCTACGAGCAGTACTTC	CASSLSTGTYEQYF
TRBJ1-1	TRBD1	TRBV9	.	TGTGCCAGCAGCCCGGGACAGGGGGCTATCACTGAAGCTTTCTTT	CASSPGQGAITEAFF